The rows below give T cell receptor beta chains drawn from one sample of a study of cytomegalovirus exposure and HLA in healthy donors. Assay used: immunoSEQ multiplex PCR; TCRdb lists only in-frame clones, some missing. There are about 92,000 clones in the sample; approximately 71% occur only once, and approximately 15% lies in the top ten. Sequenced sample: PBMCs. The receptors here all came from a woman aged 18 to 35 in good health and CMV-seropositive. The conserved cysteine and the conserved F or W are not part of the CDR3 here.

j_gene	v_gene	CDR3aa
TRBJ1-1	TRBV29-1	SARFRGNTEAF
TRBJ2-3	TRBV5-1	ASSLVRGWSQDTQY
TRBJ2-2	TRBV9	ASSVSAGGSNTGELF
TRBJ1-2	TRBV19	ASTPTGGTYGYT
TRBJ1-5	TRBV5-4	ASSLERGRPQPQH
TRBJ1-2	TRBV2	ASSEQGGGYT
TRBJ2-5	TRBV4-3	ASSQEVASGPLQETQY
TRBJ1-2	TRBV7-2	ASSLDRGDTYT
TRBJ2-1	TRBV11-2	ASSLGQGPFNEQF
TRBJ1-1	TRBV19	ASSQRVAGPEAF
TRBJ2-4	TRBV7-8	ASSLVVAGGIAKNIQY
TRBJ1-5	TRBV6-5	ASRADGNSNQPQH
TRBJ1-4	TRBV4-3	ASSQGWLSTVQIATNEKLF
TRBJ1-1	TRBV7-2	ASSLVQGAGTEAF
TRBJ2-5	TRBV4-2	ASSQAAGLGGETQY
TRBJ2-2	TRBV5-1	ASSAQGDGELF
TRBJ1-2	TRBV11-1	ASSLGTYGYT
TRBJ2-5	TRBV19	ASSLAGLSETQY
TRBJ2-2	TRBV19	ASSIGTGNTGELF
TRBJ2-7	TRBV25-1	ASSKTGTYEQY
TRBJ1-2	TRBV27	ASSPAGGSGYGYT
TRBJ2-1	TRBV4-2	ASSQEVGAVGRNEQF
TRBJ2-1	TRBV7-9	ASSSGLAGVEQF
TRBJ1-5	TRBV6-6	ASSGGDGRNQPQH
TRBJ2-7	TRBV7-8	ASSLAPERGGYEQY
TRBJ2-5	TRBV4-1	ASSQASRSQETQY
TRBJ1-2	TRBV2	ASSGQGSNYGYT
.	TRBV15	ATSNLGSSYEQY
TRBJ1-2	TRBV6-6	ASSPPGANYGYT
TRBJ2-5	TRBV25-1	ASSEHRGETQY
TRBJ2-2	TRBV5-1	ASSAGLWETIANTGELF
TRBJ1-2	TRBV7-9	ASSFTGEWDYGYT
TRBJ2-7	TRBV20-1	SAPTNYEQY
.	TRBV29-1	SVVTSNAYEQY
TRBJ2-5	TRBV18	ASSPTGGLLKTQY
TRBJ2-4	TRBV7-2	ASSGQAAGGNIQY
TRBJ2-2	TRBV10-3	AITEGDRDAGELF
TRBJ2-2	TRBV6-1	ASTRTGETGELF
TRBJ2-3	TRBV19	ASRPGQGTDTQY
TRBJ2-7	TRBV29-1	SAIYTGGRGEQY
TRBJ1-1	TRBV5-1	ASSLAGGEAF
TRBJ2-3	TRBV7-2	ASSFGGSTDTQY
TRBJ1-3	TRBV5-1	ASSYRQGADTIY
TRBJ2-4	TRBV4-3	ASSQDMDSRLAKNIQY
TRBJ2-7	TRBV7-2	ASSQARGPHYEQY
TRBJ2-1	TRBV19	ASSLLAGGPVDEQF
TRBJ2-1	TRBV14	ASSQALGQGSHNEQF
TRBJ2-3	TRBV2	ASIGAGSTDTQY
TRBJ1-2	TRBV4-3	ASSQVRGTYYGYT
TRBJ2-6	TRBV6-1	ASQGAEAGANVLT
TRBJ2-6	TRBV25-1	ASSERTGGSSGANVLT
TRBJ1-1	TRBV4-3	ASSQVGGRGTEAF
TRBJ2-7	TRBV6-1	ASNRLRGNYEQY
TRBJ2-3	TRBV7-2	ASSGWGRTDTQY
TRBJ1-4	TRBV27	ASTTQQGSEKLF